This TCR beta chain stems from a study of blood T cell repertoires in COVID-19. About the study: Acute and convalescent COVID-19 samples came from the United States, Italy and Spain. PBMCs, B-cell-depleted T cells, or T cells provided the cDNA or gDNA that made up the material.

Authors' data handling: Amplification from reference gene primers served as the basis for estimated nucleated cell counts. The repertoire was sequenced with immunoSEQ multiplex PCR; TCRdb's copy has only in-frame clones and lacks some. V, J and clone size are taken as reported in that table, and D and trimming were inferred from the DNA itself. The sample contains about 54,000 clones, more than 75% of which appear only once. This CDR3 contains 15 residues. Germline V gene sequence: CDR1 SGHTA, CDR2 FQGTGA. V gave up 4 bases and J gave up 8 bases, with 20 bases separating them. The sequenced material came from peripheral blood. The chain couples TRBV7-3 to TRBJ1-2; D unclear. The sequence derives from a human donor in a cohort sampled during active COVID-19. The CDR3 here is CASSSIGGPAWGYTF. The CDR3, as DNA: TGTGCCAGCAGCTCAATAGGCGGCCCTGCTTGGGGCTACACCTTC.